The present TCR beta chain was sequenced within a study of cytomegalovirus exposure and HLA in healthy donors. V lost 2 bases and J lost 3; bases outside the gene matches: 10. The CDR3 extends over 16 amino acids. The germline V gene encodes CDR1 KGHSH and CDR2 LQKENI. The PCR employed 60 Vbeta primers together with 13 Jbeta primers. Libraries were prepared by immunoSEQ multiplex PCR; TCRdb keeps only in-frame clonotypes and omits some of them. This table has 160,000 or so clones, roughly 80% appearing once. General observations from the study: The Asian-associated ancestry cluster reportedly had fewer N-insertions than the approximately 610-donor mean in a later analysis.

This clone was counted once. Its specificity is unknown. The TCR comes from a woman aged 18-29 years in good health and CMV-seropositive. Material for sequencing was PBMCs. The chain links TRBV18 to TRBJ2-7; 7 positions agree with TRBD1. In DNA, the CDR3 is TGTGCCAGCTCACCAACCCGGGACAGTCTACTCTACGAGCAGTACTTC. The encoded protein is CASSPTRDSLLYEQYF.